This entry features one T cell receptor (beta chain) sequence. Its antigen is still unknown. The V end lost 3 bases, the J end lost 8 bases, and 13 bases lay between the germline ends. CDR1 and CDR2 (germline): MNHEY, SMNVEV (reference sequence). The CDR3 is 13 residues long. The protocol was immunoSEQ multiplex PCR, while the TCRdb copy is restricted to in-frame clones and leaves out a portion. The repertoire includes 90,000 to 130,000 clones, about 92% of them detected once, and less than 0.3% sits in the top ten. This sample was taken from a study of OX40 agonist ivuxolimab in advanced cancers. As for the study in general: With ivuxolimab, an agonistic anti-OX40 (CD134) antibody, patients were treated. Therapy given before enrollment (anti-PD-1, anti-PD-L1 or anti-CTLA-4) was allowed, and roughly 41% had some.

Broader study findings: The mean number of expanded clones was higher in CD8+ T cells than in CD4+. Expanded peripheral T cells had an undetermined antigen specificity.

This chain links TRBV27 with TRBJ1-2; tentatively, D is TRBD1 (5 bases). The input for sequencing was CD4+ or CD8+ T cells sorted from blood, taken in a trial of the OX40 agonist ivuxolimab. The clonotype originates from an adult with an advanced solid tumor such as melanoma, head and neck, liver or kidney cancer. The CDR3 reads CASSLGGVGGYTF. In DNA form, the CDR3 reads TGTGCCAGCAGTTTGGGAGGGGTTGGAGGCTACACCTTC.